This entry lists 14 T cell receptor beta chains sequenced from one sample in a study of cytomegalovirus exposure and HLA in healthy donors. Libraries were prepared by immunoSEQ multiplex PCR; TCRdb keeps only in-frame clonotypes and omits some of them. The table shows 100,000 to 150,000 clones, with approximately 86% occurring only once. Sequenced sample: PBMCs. Receptors originate from a man aged 18 to 35 in good health and CMV-seropositive.

The genes are TRBV7-9 and TRBJ2-1; possible D gene TRBD2, 7 bases. Germline V CDR1 and CDR2: SEHNR, FQNEAQ (reference sequence). Trimming left V 5 bases short and J 7 bases short, with 15 bases between. The CDR3 has 14 residues. CDR3 region: CASSRGAPRNEQFF. The CDR3 DNA sequence: TGTGCCAGCAGCCGGGGGGCGCCAAGGAATGAGCAGTTCTTC.

The chain employs TRBV6-1 and TRBJ1-1; the D is unclear. Germline V gives CDR1 MNHNS, CDR2 SASEGT. CDR3 size: 13 residues. The CDR3 DNA is TGTGTCATCCGGTGGGAGGGAGGGACTGAAGCTTTCTTT. Its translation is CVIRWEGGTEAFF.

This chain connects TRBV11-2 to TRBJ2-7, with 7 bases that match TRBD1. The V segment lost 4 bases and the J segment 7 bases; nucleotides outside the gene matches: 7. The germline CDR1 and CDR2 sequences are SGHAT and FQNNGV. This CDR3 contains 13 residues. The CDR3 region is CASSSPGQMEQYF. CDR3 bases: TGTGCCAGCAGCTCTCCGGGACAGATGGAGCAGTACTTC.

The rearrangement links TRBV6-5 to TRBJ1-5, with D unclear. V dropped 2 bases and J dropped 5 bases, with 7 bases sitting between them. CDR3 length: 13 residues. The germline V gene has CDR1 MNHEY and CDR2 SVGAGI. The CDR3 DNA sequence: TGTGCCAGCAGTTACAACAGTTATCAGCCCCAGCATTTT. Its translation: CASSYNSYQPQHF.

V and J are TRBV7-8 and TRBJ2-6; possibly TRBD1 for D (6 bases). Germline CDR1 SGHVS, CDR2 FQNEAQ. V dropped 4 bases and J dropped 0 bases, with 16 bases sitting between them. CDR3 length: 18 amino acids. Written as DNA, the CDR3 is TGTGCCAGCAGCTCGACAGGAACCCTTAGCTCTGGGGCCAACGTCCTGACTTTC. As protein: CASSSTGTLSSGANVLTF.

The chain links TRBV18 to TRBJ2-1; 11 positions match TRBD1. Unmatched junction bases numbered 9, after V lost 6 bases and J lost 8 bases. There are 15 residues in the CDR3. CDR1 is KGHSH, CDR2 LQKENI, per germline. The DNA for the CDR3 is TGTGCCAGCTCTCGAGGACAGGGGGCGTATGATGAGCAGTTCTTC. Its translation is CASSRGQGAYDEQFF.

V usage is TRBV28 and J usage is TRBJ1-2, with D possibly being TRBD1 (6 bases). V was shortened by 2 bases and J by 7 bases, with 14 bases between the two germline ends. Per the germline V gene, CDR1 is MDHEN and CDR2 is SYDVKM. This CDR3 is built from 14 residues. The CDR3 region is CASSLTSQGVGYTF. CDR3 nucleotide sequence: TGTGCCAGCAGTTTAACGTCACAGGGAGTTGGCTACACCTTC.

The chain recombines TRBV18 with TRBJ2-3; 7 nucleotides match TRBD2. The CDR3 runs 16 residues. CDR1 and CDR2 (germline): KGHSH, LQKENI. Trimming took 3 bases from V and 0 from J; bases not matched to a gene: 6. In nucleotides, the CDR3 is TGTGCCAGCTCACCCCGTAGCGGGTCTAGCACAGATACGCAGTATTTT. Residues: CASSPRSGSSTDTQYF.

This clone occurred a few times. The V and J genes are TRBV9 and TRBJ1-6; 8 nucleotides align to TRBD1. CDR3 length equals 13 residues. Per germline, CDR1 SGDLS and CDR2 YYNGEE. The V and J ends lost 4 bases and 10 bases, in that order; junction bases with no gene match: 4. In DNA, the CDR3 is TGTGCCAGCAGCCCAGGGGGCAAATCACCCCTCCACTTT. It codes for CASSPGGKSPLHF.

The rearrangement uses TRBV5-1 and TRBJ2-5, with 8 bases identical to TRBD2. J lost 1 base, V lost 2 bases, and 7 bases had no gene match. CDR1 is SGHRS, CDR2 YFSETQ, per germline. The CDR3 covers 16 residues. This CDR3 is CASSFGSGALQETQYF. In DNA form, the CDR3 reads TGCGCCAGCAGCTTCGGTAGCGGGGCCCTCCAAGAGACCCAGTACTTC.

V is TRBV12-5 and J is TRBJ2-1; 10 nucleotides match TRBD1. V lost 2 bases and J lost 6; bases outside the gene matches: 10. The CDR3 loop spans 17 amino acids. Looked up from germline, CDR1 is LGHNT and CDR2 is FRNRAP. The CDR3, as DNA: TGTGCTAGTGGTTTGCTACCCAGGGACAGGGGTCGCAATGAGCAGTTCTTC. Amino acids: CASGLLPRDRGRNEQFF.

The V call is TRBV14, the J call TRBJ2-7; 9 positions match TRBD2. The germline CDR1 and CDR2 sequences are SGHDN and FVKESK. J gave up 1 base and V 6 bases, and 4 bases lay outside the gene matches. The CDR3 spans 14 residues. CDR3 loop: CASREAGGSYEQYF. The CDR3 nucleotides read TGTGCCAGCAGGGAAGCGGGGGGATCCTACGAGCAGTACTTC.

The J gene is TRBJ2-1, the V gene TRBV5-5; D gene uncertain. V was cut by 1 base and J by 0 bases, with 8 bases left in between. The CDR3 extends over 15 amino acids. CDR1 and CDR2 (germline): SGHKS, YYEKEE (reference sequence). CDR3 protein: CASSLPVSSYNEQFF. The CDR3 bases are TGTGCCAGCAGCTTGCCAGTCAGCTCCTACAATGAGCAGTTCTTC.

V is TRBV6-4 and J is TRBJ1-1; unclear D gene. Germline CDR1 and CDR2: MRHNA and SNTAGT. The CDR3 consists of 15 residues. Trimming took 5 bases from V and 4 from J, leaving 17 bases between them. CDR3 coding DNA: TGTGCCAGCAGTCCAGACATGGCCGAGGGCACTGAAGCTTTCTTT. It is translated as CASSPDMAEGTEAFF.